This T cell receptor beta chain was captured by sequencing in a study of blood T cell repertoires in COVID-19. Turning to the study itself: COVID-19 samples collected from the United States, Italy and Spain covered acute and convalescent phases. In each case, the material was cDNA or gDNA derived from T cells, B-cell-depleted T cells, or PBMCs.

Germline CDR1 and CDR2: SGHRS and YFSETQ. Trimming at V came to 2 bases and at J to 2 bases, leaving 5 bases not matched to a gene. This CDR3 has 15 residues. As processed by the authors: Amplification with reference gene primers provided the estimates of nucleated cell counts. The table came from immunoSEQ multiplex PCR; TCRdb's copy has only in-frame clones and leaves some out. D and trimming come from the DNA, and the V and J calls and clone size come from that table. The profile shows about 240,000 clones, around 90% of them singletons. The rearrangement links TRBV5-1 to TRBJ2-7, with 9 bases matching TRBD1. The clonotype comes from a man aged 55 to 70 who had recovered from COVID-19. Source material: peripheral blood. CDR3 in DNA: TGCGCCAGCAGCTTTGCAGGACAGGGGCCCTACGAGCAGTACTTC. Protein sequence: CASSFAGQGPYEQYF.